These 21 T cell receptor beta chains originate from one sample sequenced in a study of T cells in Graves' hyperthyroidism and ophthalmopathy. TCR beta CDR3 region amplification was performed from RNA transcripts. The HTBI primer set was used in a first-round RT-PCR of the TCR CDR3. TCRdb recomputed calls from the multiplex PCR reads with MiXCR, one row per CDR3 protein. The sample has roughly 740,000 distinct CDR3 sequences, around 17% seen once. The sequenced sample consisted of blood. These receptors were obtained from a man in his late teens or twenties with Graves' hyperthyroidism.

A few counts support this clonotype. In DNA, the CDR3 is TGTGCCATCAGTGACGGGACTAGCGGGAGGGTCTATGAGCAGTTCTTC. It specifies CAISDGTSGRVYEQFF. The genes are TRBV10-3 and TRBJ2-1; the match to TRBD2 covers 16 bases. This CDR3 region has 16 residues. Germline V CDR1 and CDR2: ENHRY, SYGVKD. The trim removed 3 bases at V and 8 bases at J, leaving 4 bases unmatched.

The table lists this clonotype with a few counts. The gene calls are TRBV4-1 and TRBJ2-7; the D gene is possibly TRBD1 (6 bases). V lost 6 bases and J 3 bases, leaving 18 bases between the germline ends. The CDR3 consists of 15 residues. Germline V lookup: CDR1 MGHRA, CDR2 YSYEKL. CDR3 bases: TGCGCCAGCAGTCTCCCCTCGACAGGACGCTACGAGCAGTACTTC. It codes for CASSLPSTGRYEQYF.

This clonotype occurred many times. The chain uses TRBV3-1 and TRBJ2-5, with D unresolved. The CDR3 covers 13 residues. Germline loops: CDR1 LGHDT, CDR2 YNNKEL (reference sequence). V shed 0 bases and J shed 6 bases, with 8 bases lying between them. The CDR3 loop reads CASSQENRKTQYF. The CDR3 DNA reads TGTGCCAGCAGCCAAGAAAATAGGAAGACCCAGTACTTC.

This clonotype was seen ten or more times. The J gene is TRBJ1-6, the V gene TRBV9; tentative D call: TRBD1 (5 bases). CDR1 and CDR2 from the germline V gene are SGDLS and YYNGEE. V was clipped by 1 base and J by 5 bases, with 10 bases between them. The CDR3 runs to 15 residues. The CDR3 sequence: CASSVRGKDNSPLHF. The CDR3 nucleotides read TGTGCCAGCAGCGTAAGGGGAAAGGATAATTCACCCCTCCACTTT.

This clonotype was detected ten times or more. Here the CDR3 DNA reads TGTGCCAGCAGTAATTGGGAAGGGTCCTACGAGCAGTACTTC. It yields the protein CASSNWEGSYEQYF. The chain combines TRBV12-3 or TRBV12-4 with TRBJ2-7, with unresolved D. This CDR3 region has 14 residues. Trimming cost V 5 bases and J 1 base, with 12 bases left between them.

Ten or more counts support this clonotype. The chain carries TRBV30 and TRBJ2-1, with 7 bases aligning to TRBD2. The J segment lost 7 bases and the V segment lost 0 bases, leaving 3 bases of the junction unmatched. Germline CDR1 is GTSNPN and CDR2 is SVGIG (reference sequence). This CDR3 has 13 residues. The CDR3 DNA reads TGTGCCTGGAGTGTACACGGGGGGAATGAGCAGTTCTTC. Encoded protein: CAWSVHGGNEQFF. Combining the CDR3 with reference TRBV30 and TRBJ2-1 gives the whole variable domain SQTIHQWPATLVQPVGSPLSLECTVEGTSNPNLYWYRQAAGRGLQLLFYSVGIGQISSEVPQNLSASRPQDRQFILSSKKLLLSDSGFYLCAWSVHGGNEQFFGPGTRLTVL.

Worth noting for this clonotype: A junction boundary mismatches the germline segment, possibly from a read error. The CDR3 bases are TGTGCTAGTGATTTGGCCCGGACAGGTTTGGGTCTAGCGGGAGGGTCCAAAAACATTCAGTACTTC. Translating it yields CASDLARTGLGLAGGSKNIQYF. The rearrangement links TRBV12-5 to TRBJ2-4; 12 positions agree with TRBD2. Germline V lookup: CDR1 LGHNT, CDR2 FRNRAP. The CDR3 extends over 22 amino acids.

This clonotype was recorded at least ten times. CDR3 DNA: TGTGCCAGCAGTTTGGCCCCGAGTACAGATACGCAGTATTTT. It yields the protein CASSLAPSTDTQYF. V is TRBV12-3 or TRBV12-4 and J is TRBJ2-3; D uncertain. This CDR3 spans 14 amino acids. V lost 3 bases, J lost 3 bases, and 10 bases lay in between.

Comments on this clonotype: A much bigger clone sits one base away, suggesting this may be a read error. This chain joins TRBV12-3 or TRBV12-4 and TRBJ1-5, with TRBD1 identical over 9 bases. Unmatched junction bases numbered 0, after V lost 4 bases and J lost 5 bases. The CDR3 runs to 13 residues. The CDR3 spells CASSWTGDQPQHF. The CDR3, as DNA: TGTGCCAGCAGTTGGACAGGGGATCAGCCCCAGCATTTT.

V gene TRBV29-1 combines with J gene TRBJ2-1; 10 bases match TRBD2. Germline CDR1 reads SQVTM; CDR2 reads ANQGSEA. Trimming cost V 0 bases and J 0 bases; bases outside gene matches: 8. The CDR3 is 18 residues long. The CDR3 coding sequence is TGCAGCGTTGAAGATCCCCCTAGCGGGAGCCTCTCCTACAATGAGCAGTTCTTC. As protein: CSVEDPPSGSLSYNEQFF.

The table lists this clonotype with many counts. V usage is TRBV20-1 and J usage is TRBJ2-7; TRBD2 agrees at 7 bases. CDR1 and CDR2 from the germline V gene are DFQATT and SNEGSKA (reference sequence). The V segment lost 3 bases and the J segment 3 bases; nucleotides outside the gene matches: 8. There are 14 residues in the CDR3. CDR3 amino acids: CSARKRDPDYEQYF. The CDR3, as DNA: TGCAGTGCTAGGAAGCGGGACCCCGACTACGAGCAGTACTTC.

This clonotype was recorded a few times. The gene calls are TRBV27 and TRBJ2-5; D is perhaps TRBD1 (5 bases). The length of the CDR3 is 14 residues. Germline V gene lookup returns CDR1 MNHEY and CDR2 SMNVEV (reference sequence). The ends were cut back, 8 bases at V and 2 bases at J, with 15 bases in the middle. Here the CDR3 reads CASRKDMAQETQYF. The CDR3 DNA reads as TGTGCCAGCCGAAAGGACATGGCTCAAGAGACCCAGTACTTC.

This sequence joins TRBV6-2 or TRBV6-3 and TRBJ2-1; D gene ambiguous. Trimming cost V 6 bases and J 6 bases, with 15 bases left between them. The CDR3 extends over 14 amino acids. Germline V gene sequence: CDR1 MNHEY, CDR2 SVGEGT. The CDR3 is CASSPPRWGNEQFF. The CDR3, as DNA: TGTGCCAGCAGCCCCCCCAGGTGGGGCAATGAGCAGTTCTTC.

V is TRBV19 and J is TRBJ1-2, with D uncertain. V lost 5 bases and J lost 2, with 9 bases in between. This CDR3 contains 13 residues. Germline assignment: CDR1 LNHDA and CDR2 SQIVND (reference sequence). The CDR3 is CASSQRVNYGYTF. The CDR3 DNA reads TGTGCCAGTAGTCAGAGGGTCAACTATGGCTACACCTTC.

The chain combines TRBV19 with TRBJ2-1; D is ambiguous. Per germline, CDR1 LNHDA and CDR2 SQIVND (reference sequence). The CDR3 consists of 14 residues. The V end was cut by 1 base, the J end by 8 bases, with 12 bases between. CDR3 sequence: CASSIGRMGDEQFF. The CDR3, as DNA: TGTGCCAGTAGTATAGGTAGAATGGGCGATGAGCAGTTCTTC.

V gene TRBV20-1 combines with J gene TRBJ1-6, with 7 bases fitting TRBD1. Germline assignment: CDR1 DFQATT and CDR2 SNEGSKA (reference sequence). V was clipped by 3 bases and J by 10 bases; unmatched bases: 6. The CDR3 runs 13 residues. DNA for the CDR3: TGCAGTGCTAGGACAGGGATGCGCTCACCCCTCCACTTT. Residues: CSARTGMRSPLHF.

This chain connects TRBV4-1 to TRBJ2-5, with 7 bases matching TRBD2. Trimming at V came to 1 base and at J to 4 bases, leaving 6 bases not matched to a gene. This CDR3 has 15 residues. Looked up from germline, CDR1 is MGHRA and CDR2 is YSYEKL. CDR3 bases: TGCGCCAGCAGCCAAGCAGGCAGGGAGGGAGAGACCCAGTACTTC. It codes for CASSQAGREGETQYF.

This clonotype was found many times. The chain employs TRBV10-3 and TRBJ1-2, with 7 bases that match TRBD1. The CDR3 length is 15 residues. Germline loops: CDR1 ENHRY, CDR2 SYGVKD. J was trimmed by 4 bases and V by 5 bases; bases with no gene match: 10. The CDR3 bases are TGTGCCATCAGTCGGGCCTCAGGGGGAAGCTATGGCTACACCTTC. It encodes CAISRASGGSYGYTF.

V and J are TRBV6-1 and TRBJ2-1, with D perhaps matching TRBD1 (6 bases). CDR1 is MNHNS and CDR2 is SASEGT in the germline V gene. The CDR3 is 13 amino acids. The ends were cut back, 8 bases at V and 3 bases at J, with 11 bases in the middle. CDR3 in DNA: TGTGCCAGCCGGACAGAGAACTACAATGAGCAGTTCTTC. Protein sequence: CASRTENYNEQFF.

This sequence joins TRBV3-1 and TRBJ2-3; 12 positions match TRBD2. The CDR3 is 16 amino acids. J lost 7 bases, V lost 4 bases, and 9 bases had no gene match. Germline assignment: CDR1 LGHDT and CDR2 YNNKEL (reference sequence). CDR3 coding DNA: TGTGCCAGCAGCCGGGGGGGACTAGCGGGTCTAAATACGCAGTATTTT. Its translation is CASSRGGLAGLNTQYF.

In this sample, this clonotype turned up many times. CDR3 nucleotide sequence: TGCAGTGCTAGAGAGGGTAACCTCGACGAGCAGTACTTC. Translating it yields CSAREGNLDEQYF. This rearrangement joins TRBV20-1 to TRBJ2-7; D is unclear. Germline V gives CDR1 DFQATT, CDR2 SNEGSKA (reference sequence). Trimming removed 0 bases from V and 5 bases from J, with 11 bases in between. The CDR3 length is 13 residues.